This TCR beta chain was observed in a study of blood T cell repertoires in COVID-19. Turning to the study itself: Collection of acute and convalescent COVID-19 samples took place in the United States, Italy and Spain.

Trimming stripped 5 bases from V and 5 bases from J, with 7 bases between. The germline CDR1 and CDR2 sequences are SGHNT and YENEEA. This CDR3 spans 12 amino acids. Profiling relied on immunoSEQ multiplex PCR, and the TCRdb table lists in-frame clones only, not all of them. The profile shows roughly 70,000 clones, roughly 90% of them singletons. Material: peripheral blood. The V call is TRBV11-3, the J call TRBJ2-1, with TRBD1 as a possible D gene (5 bases). The receptor's source is a woman aged 60 to 75 with active COVID-19. The CDR3 sequence: CASSLTDNEQFF. The CDR3 DNA is TGTGCCAGCAGCCTGACAGACAATGAGCAGTTCTTC.